The 12 T cell receptor beta chains in this list originate from one sample, sequenced in a study of low-dose radiotherapy and immunotherapy resistance in tumors. First-strand cDNA used TRAV- and TRBV-specific primers, covering alpha and beta chains. Amplification of TCRs used a constant-region primer and V-primer adapter for 20 PCR cycles. TCRdb processed the reads anew with MiXCR; each CDR3 protein has one entry. The sample carries 40,000 or so distinct CDR3 sequences, less than 25% recorded once. Time point noted: after trial treatment. Sample treatment: LDRT plus nivolumab, ipilimumab, low-dose cyclophosphamide and aspirin (RACIN trial). The sequencing here drew on PBMCs, taken after low-dose radiotherapy plus immunotherapy. Receptor source: a female donor with ovarian cancer.

This clonotype appeared many times. The J gene is TRBJ1-5, the V gene TRBV28, with a possible D match to TRBD1 (5 bases). V lost 2 bases to trimming and J lost 9 bases, with 11 bases between them. The CDR3 spans 13 residues. Germline-derived CDR1 and CDR2 are MDHEN and SYDVKM. CDR3 sequence reads: CASSLRSGGPQHF. The CDR3 DNA sequence: TGTGCCAGCAGTTTACGCTCCGGGGGGCCCCAGCATTTT. The full variable domain, with the rest looked up from reference TRBV28 and TRBJ1-5, is DVKVTQSSRYLVKRTGEKVFLECVQDMDHENMFWYRQDPGLGLRLIYFSYDVKMKEKGDIPEGYSVSREKKERFSLILESASTNQTSMYLCASSLRSGGPQHFGDGTRLSIL.

In this sample, this clonotype turned up many times. The V call is TRBV18, the J call TRBJ1-1, with a tentative D call TRBD1 (5 bases). Germline CDR1 is KGHSH and CDR2 is LQKENI. The CDR3 covers 14 residues. V was pared by 6 bases and J by 2 bases, with 13 bases between. CDR3 protein: CASSQGYINTEAFF. The CDR3 bases are TGTGCCAGCTCCCAGGGATATATTAACACTGAAGCTTTCTTT.

The chain links TRBV28 to TRBJ2-2, with D perhaps matching TRBD2 (6 bases). CDR3 length: 14 amino acids. Trimming took 7 bases from V and 7 from J, leaving 16 bases between them. Germline CDR1 MDHEN, CDR2 SYDVKM. This chain's CDR3 is CASTRPGGGGELFF. In DNA form, the CDR3 reads TGTGCCAGCACCCGACCCGGGGGAGGCGGGGAGCTGTTTTTT. Based on the CDR3 plus reference TRBV28 and TRBJ2-2, the full variable domain is DVKVTQSSRYLVKRTGEKVFLECVQDMDHENMFWYRQDPGLGLRLIYFSYDVKMKEKGDIPEGYSVSREKKERFSLILESASTNQTSMYLCASTRPGGGGELFFGEGSRLTVL.

At least ten counts were recorded for this clonotype. The chain combines TRBV24-1 with TRBJ2-1, with 10 bases identical to TRBD1. CDR3 length: 15 residues. Losses at the gene ends were 4 bases for V and 5 bases for J; bases not matched to a gene: 4. Germline V gene lookup returns CDR1 KGHDR and CDR2 SFDVKD. The CDR3 here is CATSERQGAHNEQFF. The CDR3 nucleotides read TGTGCCACCAGTGAGCGACAGGGGGCCCACAATGAGCAGTTCTTC.

This clonotype was counted ten times or more. This chain uses TRBV12-3 or TRBV12-4 with TRBJ1-4; the D gene is possibly TRBD1 (5 bases). The CDR3 sequence is 14 residues long. V shed 6 bases and J shed 6 bases, with 14 bases lying between them. The CDR3 is CASSPGGWDEKLFF. The CDR3 region has the DNA TGTGCCAGCAGCCCTGGGGGGTGGGATGAAAAACTGTTTTTT.

This clonotype was observed a few times. The genes are TRBV29-1 and TRBJ1-1; no definite D call. CDR3 length: 11 amino acids. Germline values: CDR1 SQVTM, CDR2 ANQGSEA. V was pared by 6 bases and J by 10 bases, with 15 bases between. This CDR3 is CSVDLRPLAFF. The CDR3 DNA reads as TGCAGCGTAGACCTCAGGCCTCTAGCTTTCTTT.

This clonotype was seen at least ten times. The chain has TRBV27 and TRBJ2-7, with 9 bases lining up with TRBD1. Germline CDR1 reads MNHEY; CDR2 reads SMNVEV (reference sequence). With V trimmed by 6 bases and J by 3 bases, 12 bases remained unmatched. The CDR3 has 16 amino acids. The CDR3, as DNA: TGTGCCAGCAGAAAACTCGGGACAGGGCTTTACTACGAGCAGTACTTC. Amino acids: CASRKLGTGLYYEQYF.

This clonotype rates as medium-sized. The rearrangement links TRBV28 to TRBJ2-1; D is perhaps TRBD2 (6 bases). The ends were cut back, 1 base at V and 6 bases at J, with 10 bases in the middle. CDR1 is MDHEN, CDR2 SYDVKM, per germline. CDR3 length equals 14 residues. This chain's CDR3 is CASSLFGGVNEQFF. CDR3 bases: TGTGCCAGCAGTTTATTCGGCGGGGTCAATGAGCAGTTCTTC.

This clonotype showed up many times. The chain employs TRBV7-9 and TRBJ2-1; 10 bases fit TRBD1. This CDR3 is built from 13 residues. The germline V gene has CDR1 SEHNR and CDR2 FQNEAQ (reference sequence). Losses at the gene ends were 3 bases for V and 8 bases for J; bases not matched to a gene: 1. The CDR3 loop is CASSFGQGDEQFF. DNA of the CDR3: TGTGCCAGCAGCTTCGGACAGGGGGATGAGCAGTTCTTC.

This clonotype showed up many times. This CDR3 reads CASSTIPGGLGYTF. CDR3 DNA sequence: TGCGCCAGCAGCACCATCCCAGGGGGGTTAGGCTACACCTTC. The chain is built from TRBV5-1 and TRBJ1-2, with 7 positions matching TRBD1. The length of the CDR3 is 14 residues. Germline values: CDR1 SGHRS, CDR2 YFSETQ. V shed 4 bases, J shed 8 bases, and the junction held 11 bases outside the gene matches. The variable domain in full, completed from reference TRBV5-1 and TRBJ1-2, reads KAGVTQTPRYLIKTRGQQVTLSCSPISGHRSVSWYQQTPGQGLQFLFEYFSETQRNKGNFPGRFSGRQFSNSRSEMNVSTLELGDSALYLCASSTIPGGLGYTFGSGTRLTVV.

A word on this clonotype: A read error is likely here: a far larger clone is one base away. The rearrangement joins TRBV19 to TRBJ2-1, with 7 bases lining up with TRBD2. The junction had 14 bases not matched to a gene; V was cut back by 5 bases and J by 10 bases. The V gene's germline CDR1 is LNHDA and CDR2 SQIVND (reference sequence). This CDR3 has 15 residues. Here the CDR3 reads CASSPTGTTSYEQFF. In DNA form, the CDR3 reads TGTGCCAGTAGTCCCACCGGGACTACGTCCTACGAGCAGTTCTTC.

This clonotype has ten or more counts. This chain joins TRBV12-3 or TRBV12-4 and TRBJ2-7; TRBD1 or TRBD2 may be the D gene (6 bases each). The germline V and J ends were trimmed by 3 bases and 1 base, with 13 bases remaining between them. This CDR3 is 15 amino acids long. CDR3 bases: TGTGCCAGCAGTTTCTCGGTAGGGGGGTCCTACGAGCAGTACTTC. Translating gives CASSFSVGGSYEQYF.